These 3 T cell receptor beta chains share one sample of origin, sequenced in a study of monozygotic twins with inflammatory bowel disease. TCRdb re-called the 5' RACE reads and shows each CDR3 protein once, DNA omitted. Its table records a few hundred thousand distinct CDR3 sequences. The sequencing sample was made of blood. The receptor set was obtained from a human donor with ulcerative colitis or Crohn's disease, or a healthy co-twin of an affected twin (not recorded which).

The V gene is TRBV4-1, the J gene TRBJ2-1; TCRdb calls TRBD1, which cannot be checked without DNA. This CDR3 spans 17 amino acids. Germline CDR1 MGHRA, CDR2 YSYEKL. The CDR3 is CASSQAGLASSYNEQFF.

V is TRBV20-1 and J is TRBJ2-5; as DNA is missing, the TRBD2 call by TCRdb cannot be tested. Germline V lookup: CDR1 DFQATT, CDR2 SNEGSKA (reference sequence). This CDR3 has 15 amino acids. CDR3 sequence reads: CSARVPSENQETQYF.

This chain uses TRBV6-2 or TRBV6-3 with TRBJ2-3; TCRdb's D call of TRBD2 is untestable without DNA. The CDR3 totals 16 residues. CDR1 MNHEY and CDR2 SVGEGT come from the germline V gene. The CDR3 spells CASSSILRGYTDTQYF.